The clone carrying this T cell receptor (beta chain) occurred a few times. This sample is part of a study of T cells after yellow fever vaccination. V was cut by 0 bases and J by 8 bases, with 5 bases left in between. The CDR3 runs 12 residues. Germline V gene lookup returns CDR1 DFQATT and CDR2 SNEGSKA (reference sequence). TCRdb called the 5' RACE reads again in MiXCR, with one record for every CDR3 protein. The table records under 600,000 distinct CDR3 sequences, less than 15% of them present only once. This rearrangement joins TRBV20-1 to TRBJ1-6; unclear D gene. The sample here was PBMCs, taken on the day of the yellow fever booster vaccination. This TCR came from a young man who received the YFV17D yellow fever vaccine. CDR3 in DNA: TGCAGTGCTAGAGATGGGTATTCACCCCTCCACTTT. Residues: CSARDGYSPLHF.